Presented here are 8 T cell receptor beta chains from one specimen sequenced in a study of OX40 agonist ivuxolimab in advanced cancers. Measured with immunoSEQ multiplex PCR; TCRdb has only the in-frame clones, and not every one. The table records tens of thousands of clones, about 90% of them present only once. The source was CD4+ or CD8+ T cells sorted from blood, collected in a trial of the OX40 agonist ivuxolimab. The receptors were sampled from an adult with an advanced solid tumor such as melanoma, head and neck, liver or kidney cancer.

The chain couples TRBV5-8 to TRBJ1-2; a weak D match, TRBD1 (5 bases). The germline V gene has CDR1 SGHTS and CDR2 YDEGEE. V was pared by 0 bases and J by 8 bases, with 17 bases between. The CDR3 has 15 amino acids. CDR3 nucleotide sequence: TGTGCCAGCAGCTTGGGAATGGGGGAATTTGAAGGCTACACCTTC. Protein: CASSLGMGEFEGYTF.

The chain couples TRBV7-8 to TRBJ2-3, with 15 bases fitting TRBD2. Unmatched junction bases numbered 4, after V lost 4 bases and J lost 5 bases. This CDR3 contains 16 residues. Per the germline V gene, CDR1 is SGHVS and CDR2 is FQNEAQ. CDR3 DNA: TGTGCCAGCAGCTGGACTAGCGGGGGGGTTGGAGATACGCAGTATTTT. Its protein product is CASSWTSGGVGDTQYF.

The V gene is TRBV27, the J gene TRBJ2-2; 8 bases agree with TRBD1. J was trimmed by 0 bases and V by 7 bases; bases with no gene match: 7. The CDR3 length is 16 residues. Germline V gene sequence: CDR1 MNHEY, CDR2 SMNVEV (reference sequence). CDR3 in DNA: TGTGCCAGCACCGGAATGACAGGGGCGAACACCGGGGAGCTGTTTTTT. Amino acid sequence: CASTGMTGANTGELFF.

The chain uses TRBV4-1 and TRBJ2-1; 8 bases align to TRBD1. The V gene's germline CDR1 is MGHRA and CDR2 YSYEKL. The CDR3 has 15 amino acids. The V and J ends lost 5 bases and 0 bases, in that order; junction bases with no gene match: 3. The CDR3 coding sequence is TGCGCCAGCAGCGACGGACAGGGCTCCTACAATGAGCAGTTCTTC. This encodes CASSDGQGSYNEQFF.

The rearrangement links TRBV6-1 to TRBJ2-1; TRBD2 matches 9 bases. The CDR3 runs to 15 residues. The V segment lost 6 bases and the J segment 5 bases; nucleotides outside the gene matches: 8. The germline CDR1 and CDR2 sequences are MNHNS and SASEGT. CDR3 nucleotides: TGTGCCAGCAGACGGGGGCTAGCGGGGAACAATGAGCAGTTCTTC. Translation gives CASRRGLAGNNEQFF.

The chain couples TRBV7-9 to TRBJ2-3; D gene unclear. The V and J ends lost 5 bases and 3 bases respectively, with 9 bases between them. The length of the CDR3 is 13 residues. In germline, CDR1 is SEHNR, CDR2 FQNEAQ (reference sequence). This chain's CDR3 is CASSDRRTDTQYF. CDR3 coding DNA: TGTGCCAGCAGCGACCGACGGACAGATACGCAGTATTTT.

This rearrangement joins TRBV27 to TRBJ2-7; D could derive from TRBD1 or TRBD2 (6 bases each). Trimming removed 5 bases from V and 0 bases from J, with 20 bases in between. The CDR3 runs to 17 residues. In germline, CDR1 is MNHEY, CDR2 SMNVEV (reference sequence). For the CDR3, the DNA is TGTGCCAGCAGTCCTCCCCCGCTGAGGGGGGCCTCCTACGAGCAGTACTTC. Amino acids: CASSPPPLRGASYEQYF.

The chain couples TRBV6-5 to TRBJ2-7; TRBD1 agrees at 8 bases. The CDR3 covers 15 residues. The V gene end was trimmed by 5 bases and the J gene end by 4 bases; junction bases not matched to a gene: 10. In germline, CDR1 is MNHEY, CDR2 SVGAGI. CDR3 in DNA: TGTGCCAGCAGTGCAGGGGGCGCCCCAGGGTACGAGCAGTACTTC. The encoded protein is CASSAGGAPGYEQYF.